This note documents a single T cell receptor (beta chain) sequence. Its antigen is undetermined. Generated by immunoSEQ multiplex PCR, the TCRdb table keeps only in-frame clones and is missing some. The table records about 97,000 clones, around nine tenths of them present only once. This CDR3 has 15 amino acids. Germline V gene sequence: CDR1 SGHTA, CDR2 FQGNSA. Trimming took 0 bases from V and 1 from J, leaving 9 bases between them. This entry is derived from a study of T cell responses to AZD1222 COVID-19 vaccine. General study results and limits: Only six or seven AZD1222 recipients were seropositive at baseline. Donors were mostly white British, more females; clonal diversity possibly underestimated. None of the repertoires were sampled until the peak T cell response had passed.

V and J are TRBV7-2 and TRBJ1-1; D ambiguous. Here the sequenced sample was peripheral blood, taken on day 0 of AZD1222 vaccination. This clonotype was sampled from an adult in good health. The CDR3 reads CASSLAEGWNTEAFF. The DNA for the CDR3 is TGTGCCAGCAGCTTAGCAGAGGGTTGGAACACTGAAGCTTTCTTT.